Listed below are T cell receptor beta chains from one sample, sequenced in a study of T cell changes during pregnancy in multiple sclerosis. Assay: immunoSEQ multiplex PCR; the TCRdb copy retains only in-frame clones and omits some. The profile covers tens of thousands of clones, with around 90% appearing a single time and roughly 5% taken by the ten largest. This specimen was peripheral blood, taken in the first trimester of pregnancy. The receptors here all came from a female donor in good health, enrolled as a control in a pregnancy study. Both conserved end residues are part of each CDR3. Each record gives: clone size, D gene, V gene, J gene, CDR3 protein, CDR3 DNA. A D gene is named only where the DNA matches it firmly. The listing skips clone size in some rows; elsewhere it reads once, few, many or a size class.

-	TRBD1	TRBV27	TRBJ1-1	CASSLRQGGTEAFF	TGTGCCAGCAGTTTAAGACAGGGTGGTACTGAAGCTTTCTTT
-	-	TRBV5-1	TRBJ1-6	CAGSPAGATTSYNSPLHF	TGCGCCGGCAGCCCAGCGGGTGCAACGACCTCCTATAATTCACCCCTCCACTTT
-	TRBD1	TRBV29-1	TRBJ2-6	CSVATGGTGANVLTF	TGCAGCGTTGCAACAGGGGGGACTGGGGCCAACGTCCTGACTTTC
-	-	TRBV28	TRBJ1-1	CASSLPRESVNTEAFF	TGTGCCAGCAGCCTTCCCCGAGAGTCCGTGAACACTGAAGCTTTCTTT
-	-	TRBV29-1	TRBJ1-2	CSVGQDPNYGYTF	TGCAGCGTTGGACAGGACCCTAACTATGGCTACACCTTC
-	-	TRBV6-5	TRBJ1-1	CASSYSGANTEAFF	TGTGCCAGCAGTTACTCGGGAGCGAACACTGAAGCTTTCTTT
-	TRBD1	TRBV5-4	TRBJ2-1	CASSRDRQIYNEQFF	TGTGCCAGCAGCCGGGACAGGCAAATTTACAATGAGCAGTTCTTC
-	-	TRBV7-9	TRBJ2-5	CASSLKAQETQYF	TGTGCCAGCAGCTTAAAAGCGCAAGAGACCCAGTACTTC
few	-	TRBV25-1	TRBJ1-6	CASSAGSYNSPLHF	TGTGCCAGCAGCGCCGGCTCCTATAATTCACCCCTCCACTTT
-	TRBD2	TRBV6-4	TRBJ2-1	CASSVASGSGVREQFF	TGTGCCAGCAGTGTCGCTAGCGGGAGCGGGGTACGTGAGCAGTTCTTC
-	TRBD2	TRBV27	TRBJ2-1	CASTRDYSYNEQFF	TGTGCCAGCACACGGGACTACTCCTACAATGAGCAGTTCTTC
-	-	TRBV18	TRBJ2-7	CASSTQGQNYEQYF	TGTGCCAGCTCCACGCAGGGACAAAACTACGAGCAGTACTTC
-	-	TRBV7-2	TRBJ1-2	CASSLVPDPERGYTF	TGTGCCAGCAGCTTAGTCCCAGACCCCGAGCGAGGCTACACCTTC
-	TRBD1	TRBV5-6	TRBJ1-4	CASSPSRDRLTNEKLFF	TGTGCCAGCAGCCCGTCCCGGGACAGGTTAACTAATGAAAAACTGTTTTTT
-	-	TRBV4-3	TRBJ2-4	CASSQGLGDIQYF	TGCGCCAGCAGCCAAGGGCTAGGAGACATTCAGTACTTC
-	-	TRBV4-3	TRBJ1-4	CASSQDRSEAKLFF	TGCGCCAGCAGCCAAGATAGAAGCGAGGCAAAACTGTTTTTT
-	TRBD2	TRBV4-3	TRBJ2-7	CASTLPGLAGDGSYEQYF	TGCGCCAGCACCCTTCCGGGACTAGCGGGGGATGGCTCCTACGAGCAGTACTTC
-	-	TRBV5-8	TRBJ2-7	CASSFSDEQYF	TGTGCCAGCAGCTTTTCCGACGAGCAGTACTTC
-	-	TRBV7-2	TRBJ1-1	CASSLFPADTEAFF	TGTGCCAGCAGCTTATTCCCAGCGGACACTGAAGCTTTCTTT
-	-	TRBV30	TRBJ1-5	CAWSGGRGQPQHF	TGTGCCTGGAGCGGGGGGCGGGGGCAGCCCCAGCATTTT
-	TRBD2	TRBV11-1	TRBJ2-2	CASSQLAGGLRTGELFF	TGTGCCAGCAGCCAACTAGCGGGGGGGCTGAGGACCGGGGAGCTGTTTTTT
-	-	TRBV27	TRBJ1-4	CASSSSTGAREKLFF	-
-	-	TRBV7-8	TRBJ1-2	CASSSNRADLHGYTF	TGTGCCAGCAGCTCTAACAGGGCGGATCTCCATGGCTACACCTTC
few	TRBD2	TRBV5-4	TRBJ2-1	CASSSLAGRANNEQFF	TGTGCCAGCAGCTCCCTAGCGGGAAGGGCTAACAATGAGCAGTTCTTC
once	-	TRBV7-8	TRBJ1-2	CASSLAQGGYTF	TGTGCCAGCAGCTTAGCACAGGGTGGCTACACCTTC
-	TRBD1	TRBV7-8	TRBJ1-4	CASSSDRAHATNEKLFF	TGTGCCAGCAGCTCCGACAGGGCCCATGCAACTAATGAAAAACTGTTTTTT
once	TRBD1	TRBV25-1	TRBJ1-1	CASNPGGTEAFF	TGTGCCAGCAATCCAGGGGGCACTGAAGCTTTCTTT
-	-	TRBV19	TRBJ2-4	CASSIQGYKNIQYF	TGTGCCAGTAGTATTCAGGGCTACAAAAACATTCAGTACTTC
-	-	TRBV9	TRBJ2-7	CASSVRGIPYEQYF	TGTGCCAGCAGCGTAAGGGGGATCCCCTACGAGCAGTACTTC
once	-	TRBV7-9	TRBJ1-5	CASSRDQGQPQHF	TGTGCCAGCAGCCGCGACCAGGGTCAGCCCCAGCATTTT
-	-	TRBV11-2	TRBJ2-5	CASSIKRETQYF	TGTGCCAGCAGCATTAAGAGAGAGACCCAGTACTTC